This TCR beta chain was retrieved from a study of post-analysis software for immune sequencing data. Whole-study findings and limits: Same-batch preparations were strongly co-clustered by F measure. Compared with controls, patients showed significantly lower normalized Chao1 diversity. Patients had higher frequencies than controls of four to six TRBV segments, including TRBV5-6, TRBV5-1 and TRBV20-1.

Researchers reported that TCR beta cDNA libraries carried unique molecular identifiers. TCRdb processed the PCR reads anew with MiXCR; each CDR3 protein has one entry. The sample contains hundreds of thousands of distinct CDR3 sequences, approximately 34% of which appear only once. Note on this clonotype: As yet, its antigen is unknown. Since a much larger clone is just one base distant, this may be a read error.

CDR1 is DFQATT and CDR2 is SNEGSKA in the germline V gene (reference sequence). The CDR3 length is 16 residues. The chain uses TRBV20-1 and TRBJ2-1, with D maybe TRBD2 (6 bases). The origin of this receptor is a girl aged 5 to 17 with multiple sclerosis. Sequenced material: blood. The chain's CDR3 is CSARDTGTGDYDERFF. CDR3 bases: TGCAGTGCTAGAGATACCGGGACTGGGGATTACGATGAGCGGTTCTTC.